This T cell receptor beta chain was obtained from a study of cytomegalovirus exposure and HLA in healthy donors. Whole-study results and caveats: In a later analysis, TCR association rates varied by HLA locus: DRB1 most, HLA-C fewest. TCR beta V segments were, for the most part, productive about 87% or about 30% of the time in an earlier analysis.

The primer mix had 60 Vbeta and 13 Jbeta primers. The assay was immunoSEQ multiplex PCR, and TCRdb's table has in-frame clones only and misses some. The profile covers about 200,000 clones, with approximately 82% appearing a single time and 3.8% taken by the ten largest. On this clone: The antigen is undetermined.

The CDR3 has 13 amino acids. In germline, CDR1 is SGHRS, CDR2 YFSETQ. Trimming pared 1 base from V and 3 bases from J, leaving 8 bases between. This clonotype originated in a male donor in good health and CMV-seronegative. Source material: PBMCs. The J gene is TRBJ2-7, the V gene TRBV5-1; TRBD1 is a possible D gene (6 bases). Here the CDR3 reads CASSLSGDYEQYF. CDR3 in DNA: TGCGCCAGCAGCTTGTCAGGGGACTACGAGCAGTACTTC.